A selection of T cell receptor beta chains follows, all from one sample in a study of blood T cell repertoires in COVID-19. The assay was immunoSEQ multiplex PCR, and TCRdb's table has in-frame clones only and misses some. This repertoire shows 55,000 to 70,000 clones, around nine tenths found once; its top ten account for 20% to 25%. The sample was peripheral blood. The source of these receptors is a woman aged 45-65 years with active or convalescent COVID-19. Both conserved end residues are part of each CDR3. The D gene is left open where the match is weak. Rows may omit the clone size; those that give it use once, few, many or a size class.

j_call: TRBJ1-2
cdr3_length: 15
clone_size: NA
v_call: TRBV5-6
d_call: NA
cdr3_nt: TGTGCCAGCAGCTTGGGACAGCTAACTTACTATGGCTACACCTTC
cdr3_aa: CASSLGQLTYYGYTF

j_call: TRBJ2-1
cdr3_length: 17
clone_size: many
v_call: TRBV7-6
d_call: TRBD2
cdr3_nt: TGTGCCAGCAGCTTAGCGCTTATAGCGGGACCTTACAATGAGCAGTTCTTC
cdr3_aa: CASSLALIAGPYNEQFF

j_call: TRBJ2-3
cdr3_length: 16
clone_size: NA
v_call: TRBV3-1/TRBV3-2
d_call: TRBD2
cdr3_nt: TGTGCCAGCAGCTACGGTACTAGCGGGGTGGTGGATACGCAGTATTTT
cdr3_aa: CASSYGTSGVVDTQYF

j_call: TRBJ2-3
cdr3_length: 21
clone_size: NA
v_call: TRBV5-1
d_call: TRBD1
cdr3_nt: TGCGCCAGCAGCTGGGATCAACCGGGACAGGGACCAGCCCAATTGAGGGATACGCAGTATTTT
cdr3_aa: CASSWDQPGQGPAQLRDTQYF

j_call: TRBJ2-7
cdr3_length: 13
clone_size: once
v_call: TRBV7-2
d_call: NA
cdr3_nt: TGTGCCAGCGTTCACATTATCTCCTACGAGCAGTACTTC
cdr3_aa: CASVHIISYEQYF

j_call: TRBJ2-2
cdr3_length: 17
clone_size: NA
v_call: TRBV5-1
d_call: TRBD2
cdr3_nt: TGCGCCAGCAGCTTGCGGACTAGCGGGAGCCCCACCGGGGAGCTGTTTTTT
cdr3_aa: CASSLRTSGSPTGELFF

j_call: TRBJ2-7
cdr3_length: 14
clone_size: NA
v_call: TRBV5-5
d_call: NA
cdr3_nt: TGTGCCAGCAGCTTTGACATCGTTGCCTACGAGCAGTACTTC
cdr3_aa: CASSFDIVAYEQYF

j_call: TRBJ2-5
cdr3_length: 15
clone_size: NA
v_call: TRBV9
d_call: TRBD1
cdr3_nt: TGTGCCAGCAGCGCAACCGGGACAGGAGAAGAGACCCAGTACTTC
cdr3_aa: CASSATGTGEETQYF

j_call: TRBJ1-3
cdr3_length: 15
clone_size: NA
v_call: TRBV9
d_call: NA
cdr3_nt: TGTGCCAGCAGCGTAGGGGGAGCATCTGGAAACACCATATATTTT
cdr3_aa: CASSVGGASGNTIYF

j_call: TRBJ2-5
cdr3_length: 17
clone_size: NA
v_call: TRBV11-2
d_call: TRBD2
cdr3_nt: TGTGCCAGCAGCTTAGGGATCGGCGGGAGGGTTGGGGAGACCCAGTACTTC
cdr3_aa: CASSLGIGGRVGETQYF

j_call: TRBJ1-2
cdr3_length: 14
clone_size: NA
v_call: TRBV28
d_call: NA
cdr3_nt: TGTGCCGTCTTATCAGGAACCGCTAACTATGGCTACACCTTC
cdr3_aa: CAVLSGTANYGYTF

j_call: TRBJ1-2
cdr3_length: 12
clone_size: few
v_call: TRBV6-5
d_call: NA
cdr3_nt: TGTGCCAGCAGGAGAGGGAACTATGGCTACACCTTC
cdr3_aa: CASRRGNYGYTF

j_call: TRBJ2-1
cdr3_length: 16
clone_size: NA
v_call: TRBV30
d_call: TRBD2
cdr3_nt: TGTGCCTGGAGTAGGGGGACTAGCGGGAGGGCTAATGAGCAGTTCTTC
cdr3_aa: CAWSRGTSGRANEQFF

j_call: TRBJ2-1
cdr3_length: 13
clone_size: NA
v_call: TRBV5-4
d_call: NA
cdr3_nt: TGTGCCAGCAGCTTCTATCCGCCTAATGAGCAGTTCTTC
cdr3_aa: CASSFYPPNEQFF

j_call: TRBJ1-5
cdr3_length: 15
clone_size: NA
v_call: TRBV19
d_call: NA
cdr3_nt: TGTGCCACCAATGCGGACATTTTTGGCAATCAGCCCCAGCATTTT
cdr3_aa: CATNADIFGNQPQHF

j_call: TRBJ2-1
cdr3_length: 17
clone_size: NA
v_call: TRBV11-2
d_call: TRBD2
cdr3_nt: TGTGCCAGCAGCTCCCGCGGGACTAGCGGGAGTTCTAATGAGCAGTTCTTC
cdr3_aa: CASSSRGTSGSSNEQFF

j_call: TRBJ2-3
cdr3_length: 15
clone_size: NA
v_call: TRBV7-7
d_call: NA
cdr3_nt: TGTGCTAGCAGCCCGATCCAGATAAGCACAGATACGCAGTATTTT
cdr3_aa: CASSPIQISTDTQYF

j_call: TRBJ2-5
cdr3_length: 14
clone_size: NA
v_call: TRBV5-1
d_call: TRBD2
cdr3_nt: TGCGCCAGCACTTTGCGGGAGAACACGGAGACCCAGTACTTC
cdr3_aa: CASTLRENTETQYF

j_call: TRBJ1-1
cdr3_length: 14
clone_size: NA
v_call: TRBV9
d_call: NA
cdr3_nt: TGTGCCAGCAGCGTAGAGGTAGGGGACACTGAAGCTTTCTTT
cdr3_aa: CASSVEVGDTEAFF

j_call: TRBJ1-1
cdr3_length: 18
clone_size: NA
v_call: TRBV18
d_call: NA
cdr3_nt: TGTGCCAGCTCACCACCGGGGTTTGGAGGAAATATGAACACTGAAGCTTTCTTT
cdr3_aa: CASSPPGFGGNMNTEAFF

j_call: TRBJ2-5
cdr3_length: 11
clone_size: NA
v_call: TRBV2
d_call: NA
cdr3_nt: TGTGCCAGCTTGGTTAGCGAGACCCAGTACTTC
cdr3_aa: CASLVSETQYF

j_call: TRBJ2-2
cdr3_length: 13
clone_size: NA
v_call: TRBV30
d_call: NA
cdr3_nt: TGTGCCCACCATGGGCCCAACACCGGGGAGCTGTTTTTT
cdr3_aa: CAHHGPNTGELFF

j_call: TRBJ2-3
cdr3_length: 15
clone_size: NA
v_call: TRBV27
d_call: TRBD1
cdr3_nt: TGTGCCAGCAGTTTCCACAGGGGAGGCACAGATACGCAGTATTTT
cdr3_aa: CASSFHRGGTDTQYF

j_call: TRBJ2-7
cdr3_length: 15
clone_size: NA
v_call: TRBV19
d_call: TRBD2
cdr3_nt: TGTGCCAGTAGTCTTAGCGGGAGTCTACCCTACGAGCAGTACTTC
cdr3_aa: CASSLSGSLPYEQYF

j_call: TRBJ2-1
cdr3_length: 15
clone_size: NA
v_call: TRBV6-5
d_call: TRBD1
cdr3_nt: TGTGCCAGCAGCAAGGGACAGGGCCGATACAATGAGCAGTTCTTC
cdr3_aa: CASSKGQGRYNEQFF

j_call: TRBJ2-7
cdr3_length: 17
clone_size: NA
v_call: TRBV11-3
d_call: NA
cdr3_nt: TGTGCCAGCAGCCTAGAGGGCCCACTGGGGGAGGTCTACGAGCAGTACTTC
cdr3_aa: CASSLEGPLGEVYEQYF

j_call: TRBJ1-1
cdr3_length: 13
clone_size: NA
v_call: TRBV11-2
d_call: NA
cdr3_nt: TGTGCCAGCAGCCCCCAAACAGGTACTGAAGCTTTCTTT
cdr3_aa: CASSPQTGTEAFF

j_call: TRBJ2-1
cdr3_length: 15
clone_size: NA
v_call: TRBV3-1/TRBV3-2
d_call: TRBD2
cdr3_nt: TGTGCCAGCACATTTAGCGGGAGAACCTACAATGAGCAGTTCTTC
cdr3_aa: CASTFSGRTYNEQFF

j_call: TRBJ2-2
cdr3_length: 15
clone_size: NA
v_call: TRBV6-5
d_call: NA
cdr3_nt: TGTGCCAGCAGTCGGACTCTGCGAGACACCGGGGAGCTGTTTTTT
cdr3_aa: CASSRTLRDTGELFF

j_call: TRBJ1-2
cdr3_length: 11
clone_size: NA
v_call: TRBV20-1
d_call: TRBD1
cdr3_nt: TGCAGTGGGGCAGGGGGTACGGGCTACACCTTC
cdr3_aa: CSGAGGTGYTF

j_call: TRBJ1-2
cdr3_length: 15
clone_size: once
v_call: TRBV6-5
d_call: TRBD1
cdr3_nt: TGTGCCAGCAGTTACGGAACAGGGGAGACCTATGGCTACACCTTC
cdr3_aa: CASSYGTGETYGYTF

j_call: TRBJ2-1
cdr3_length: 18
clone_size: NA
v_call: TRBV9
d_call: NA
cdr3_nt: TGTGCCAGCAGCGTAGCACCGGGACTCACTAGCTCCTACAATGAGCAGTTCTTC
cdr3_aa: CASSVAPGLTSSYNEQFF

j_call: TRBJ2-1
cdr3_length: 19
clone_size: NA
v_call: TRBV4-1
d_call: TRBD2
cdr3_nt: TGCGCCAGCAGCCAAGTGGGACTAGCGGGAGGGCTGGGGTACAATGAGCAGTTCTTC
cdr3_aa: CASSQVGLAGGLGYNEQFF

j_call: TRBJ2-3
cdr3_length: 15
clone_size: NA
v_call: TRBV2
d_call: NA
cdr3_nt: TGTGCCAGCTTGGCGGGACCTGCAGTTTCAGATACGCAGTATTTT
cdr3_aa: CASLAGPAVSDTQYF

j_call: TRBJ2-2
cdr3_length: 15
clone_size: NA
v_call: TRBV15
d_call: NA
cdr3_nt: TGTGCCACCAGCAGGACCCGAGAGGCGGCCGGGGAGCTGTTTTTT
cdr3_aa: CATSRTREAAGELFF

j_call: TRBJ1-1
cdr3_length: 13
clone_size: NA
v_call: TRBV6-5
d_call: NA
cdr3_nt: TGTGCCAGCAGGTCCTCGGGGAACACTGAAGCTTTCTTT
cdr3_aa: CASRSSGNTEAFF

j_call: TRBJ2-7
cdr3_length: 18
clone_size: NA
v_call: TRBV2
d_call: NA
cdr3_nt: TGTGCCAGCAGTGTGGGAAGGGGGCGCAGTGCGGGGTTATACGAGCAGTACTTC
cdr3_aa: CASSVGRGRSAGLYEQYF

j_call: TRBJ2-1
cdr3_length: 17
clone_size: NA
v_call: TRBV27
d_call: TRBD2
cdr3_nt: TGTGCCAGCAGTTTACCCCCGGGACTAGCGGGAGCCCATGAGCAGTTCTTC
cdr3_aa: CASSLPPGLAGAHEQFF

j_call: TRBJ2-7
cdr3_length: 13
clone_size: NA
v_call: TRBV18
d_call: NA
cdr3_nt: TGTGCCAGCTCACCACCGGGACTGTACGAGCAGTACTTC
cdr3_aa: CASSPPGLYEQYF

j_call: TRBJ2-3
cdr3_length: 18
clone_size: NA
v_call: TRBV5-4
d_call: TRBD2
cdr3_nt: TGTGCCAGCAGCTCACCCTGGTCGGCTAGCGGAAGAGCAGATACGCAGTATTTT
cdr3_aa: CASSSPWSASGRADTQYF

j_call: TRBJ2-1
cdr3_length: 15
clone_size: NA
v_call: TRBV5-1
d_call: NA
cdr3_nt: TGCGCCAGCAGCCAAGGACTGACTAATATTAATGAGCAGTTCTTC
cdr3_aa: CASSQGLTNINEQFF

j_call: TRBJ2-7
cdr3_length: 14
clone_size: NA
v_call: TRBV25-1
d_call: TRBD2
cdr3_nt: TGTGCCAGCAGTAAGCGGGAGGTATACTACGAGCAGTACTTC
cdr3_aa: CASSKREVYYEQYF

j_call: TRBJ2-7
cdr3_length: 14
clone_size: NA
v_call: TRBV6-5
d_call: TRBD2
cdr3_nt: TGTGCCAGCAGTTCCGCCGGGACTAGTGTCGAGCAGTACTTC
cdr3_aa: CASSSAGTSVEQYF

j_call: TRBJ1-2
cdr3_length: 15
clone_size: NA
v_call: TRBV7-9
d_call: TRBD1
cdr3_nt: TGTGCCAGCAGCTTAGAGGGACAGGGCGACTATGGCTACACCTTC
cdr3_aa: CASSLEGQGDYGYTF

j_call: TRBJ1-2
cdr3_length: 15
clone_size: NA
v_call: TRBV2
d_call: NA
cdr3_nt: TGTGCCAGCAGTTTGTCGTGGGAGGGAACGGATGGCTACACCTTC
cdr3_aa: CASSLSWEGTDGYTF

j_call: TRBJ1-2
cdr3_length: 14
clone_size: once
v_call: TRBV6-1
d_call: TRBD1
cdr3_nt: TGTGCCAGCAGTGAAGCAGGGGGCGACTATGGCTACACCTTC
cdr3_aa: CASSEAGGDYGYTF

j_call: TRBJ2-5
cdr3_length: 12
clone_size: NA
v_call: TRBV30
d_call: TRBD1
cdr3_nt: TGTGCCTGGAGAACAGGGGGTGAGACCCAGTACTTC
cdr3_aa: CAWRTGGETQYF

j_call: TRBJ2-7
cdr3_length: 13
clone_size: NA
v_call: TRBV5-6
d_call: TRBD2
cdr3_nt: TGTGCCAGCAGCTTGGGGACTAGCGGCGAGCAGTACTTC
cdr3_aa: CASSLGTSGEQYF

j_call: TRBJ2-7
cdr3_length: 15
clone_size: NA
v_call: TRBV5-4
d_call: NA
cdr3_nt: TGTGCCAGCAGCTTGTCTTTGGGAGAACCTTACGAGCAGTACTTC
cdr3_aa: CASSLSLGEPYEQYF

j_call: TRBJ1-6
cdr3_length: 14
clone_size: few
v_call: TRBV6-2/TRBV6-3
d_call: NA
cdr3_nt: TGTGCCAGCAGCACGACAACCCGGTATTCACCCCTCCACTTT
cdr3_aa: CASSTTTRYSPLHF

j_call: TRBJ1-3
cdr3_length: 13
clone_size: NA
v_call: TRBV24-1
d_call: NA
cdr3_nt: TGTGCCTCGCAGGCGAGCTCTGGAAACACCATATATTTT
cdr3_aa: CASQASSGNTIYF

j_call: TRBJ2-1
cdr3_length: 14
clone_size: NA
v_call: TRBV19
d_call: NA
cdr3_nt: TGTGCCAGTAGTAGTAGCGGAAACTACAATGAGCAGTTCTTC
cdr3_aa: CASSSSGNYNEQFF

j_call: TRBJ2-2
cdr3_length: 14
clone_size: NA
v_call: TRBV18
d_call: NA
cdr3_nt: TGTGCCAGCTCACCGGCAGAGAACACCGGGGAGCTGTTTTTT
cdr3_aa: CASSPAENTGELFF

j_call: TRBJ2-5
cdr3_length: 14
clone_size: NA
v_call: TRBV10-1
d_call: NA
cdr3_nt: TGCGCCAGCAGTGACAGGGCTGGAAGAGAGACCCAGTACTTC
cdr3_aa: CASSDRAGRETQYF

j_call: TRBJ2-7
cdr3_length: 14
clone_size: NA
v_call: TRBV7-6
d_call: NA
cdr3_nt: TGTGCCAGCAGCCCCTCATTGGGGGCTCTCGAGCAGTACTTC
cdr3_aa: CASSPSLGALEQYF

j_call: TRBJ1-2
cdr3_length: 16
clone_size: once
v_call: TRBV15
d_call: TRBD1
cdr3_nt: TGTGCCACCAGCAGAGACTCCGGACAGGGATTGAAGGGCTACACCTTC
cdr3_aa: CATSRDSGQGLKGYTF

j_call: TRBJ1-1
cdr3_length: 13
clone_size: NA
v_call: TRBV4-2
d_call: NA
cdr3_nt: TGTGCCAGCAGCCAAGGGACATACACTGAAGCTTTCTTT
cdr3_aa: CASSQGTYTEAFF

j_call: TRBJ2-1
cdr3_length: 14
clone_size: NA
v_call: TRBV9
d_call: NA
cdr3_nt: TGTGCCAGCAGCCTAAGGGGACTGTACAATGAGCAGTTCTTC
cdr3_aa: CASSLRGLYNEQFF

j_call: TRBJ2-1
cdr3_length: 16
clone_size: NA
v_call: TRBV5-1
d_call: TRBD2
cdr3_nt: TGCGCCAGCAGCTCGGGACTAGCGTCGACACACAATGAGCAGTTCTTC
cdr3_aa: CASSSGLASTHNEQFF